The 10 T cell receptor beta chains below all came from one sample that was sequenced in a study of blood T cell repertoires in COVID-19. Sequenced by immunoSEQ multiplex PCR; TCRdb stores in-frame clones only, minus some. This table has around 210,000 clones, 70% to 90% appearing once. The specimen was peripheral blood. All receptors come from a man aged 50-59 years with COVID-19, enrolled during active disease.

This clone was observed a handful of times. This rearrangement joins TRBV29-1 to TRBJ1-1; D is unclear. This CDR3 contains 11 residues. V was cut by 6 bases and J by 12 bases, with 17 bases left in between. Germline CDR1 and CDR2: SQVTM and ANQGSEA. CDR3 sequence (DNA): TGCAGCGTAGCAGCGGCCACCATGACTTTCTTT. It yields the protein CSVAAATMTFF. The entire variable domain, with the rest obtained from reference TRBV29-1 and TRBJ1-1, is as follows: SAVISQKPSRDICQRGTSLTIQCQVDSQVTMMFWYRQQPGQSLTLIATANQGSEATYESGFVIDKFPISRPNLTFSTLTVSNMSPEDSSIYLCSVAAATMTFFGQGTRLTVV.

This chain connects TRBV2 to TRBJ1-2; no clear D gene. Between the trimmed V and J ends, which lost 3 bases and 8 bases, there was a span of 10 bases. Germline V gene sequence: CDR1 SNHLY, CDR2 FYNNEI. The CDR3 covers 12 residues. The CDR3 coding sequence is TGTGCCAGCAGTGAGAACAGTTTGGGCTACACCTTC. Its protein is CASSENSLGYTF.

To note about this clone: One end of the junction is discordant with germline, which a read error may explain. This chain links TRBV7-7 with TRBJ1-2, with D tentatively TRBD1 (5 bases). From germline, CDR1 is SSHAT and CDR2 FNYEAQ (reference sequence). The CDR3 is 15 amino acids. The DNA for the CDR3 is TGTGCTAGCAGCCCAATCGACAGAGATAACTATGGCTACACCTTC. Translating gives CASSPIDRDNYGYTF.

The V and J genes are TRBV27 and TRBJ2-7; 10 bases match TRBD1. CDR1 and CDR2 from the germline V gene are MNHEY and SMNVEV (reference sequence). The CDR3 spans 15 residues. Trimming removed 4 bases from V and 0 bases from J; junction bases left unmatched: 3. The CDR3: CASSSDRGSSYEQYF. In DNA form, the CDR3 reads TGTGCCAGCAGTTCGGACAGGGGGAGCTCCTACGAGCAGTACTTC.

The gene calls are TRBV5-6 and TRBJ2-7; D uncertain. Germline V lookup: CDR1 SGHDT, CDR2 YYEEEE. The ends were cut back, 2 bases at V and 6 bases at J, with 15 bases in the middle. The CDR3 extends over 14 amino acids. Written as DNA, the CDR3 is TGTGCCAGCAGCTTATTTGTGACTCGTTTCGAGCAGTACTTC. This sequence encodes CASSLFVTRFEQYF.

This rearrangement joins TRBV27 to TRBJ2-7; 8 bases map to TRBD1. After removal of 1 base from V and 0 bases from J, the junction contained 8 bases not matched to a gene. The V gene's germline CDR1 is MNHEY and CDR2 SMNVEV (reference sequence). The CDR3 sequence is 17 residues long. The CDR3 loop reads CASSLFSRGPISYEQYF. The CDR3 DNA sequence: TGTGCCAGCAGTTTATTTTCCAGGGGGCCCATCTCCTACGAGCAGTACTTC.

V gene TRBV5-1 combines with J gene TRBJ2-3, with 10 bases aligning to TRBD2. This CDR3 contains 16 residues. CDR1 and CDR2 from the germline V gene are SGHRS and YFSETQ. V lost 3 bases and J lost 6; bases outside the gene matches: 10. CDR3 sequence (DNA): TGCGCCAGCAGCTCGGAAGGGACTAGCGTTTTTGATACGCAGTATTTT. Translated: CASSSEGTSVFDTQYF.

This clone was detected once. The chain is built from TRBV7-3 and TRBJ2-6, with 8 bases aligning to TRBD1. This CDR3 has 15 amino acids. J gave up 2 bases and V 5 bases, and 2 bases lay outside the gene matches. CDR1 and CDR2 from the germline V gene are SGHTA and FQGTGA. The CDR3 reads CASSPGQAGANVLTF. The DNA of the CDR3 is TGTGCCAGCAGCCCGGGACAGGCTGGGGCCAACGTCCTGACTTTC.

This sequence joins TRBV5-1 and TRBJ2-5; 8 bases line up with TRBD2. In germline, CDR1 is SGHRS, CDR2 YFSETQ. There are 14 residues in the CDR3. V shed 5 bases and J 5 bases; nucleotides not matched to a gene: 8. The CDR3 coding sequence is TGCGCCAGCAGTGAACCGGGACTAGGGGAGACCCAGTACTTC. The encoded protein is CASSEPGLGETQYF.

As regards this clone: Germline is not matched at one junction end, which may reflect a read error. This chain joins TRBV6-1 and TRBJ2-7, with 13 nucleotides matching TRBD2. CDR1 MNHNS and CDR2 SASEGT come from the germline V gene. The CDR3 extends over 15 amino acids. The CDR3 protein is CASSEGLAGVYEQYF. CDR3 coding DNA: TGTGCCAGCAGCGAAGGACTAGCGGGAGTATATGAGCAGTACTTC.